Listed below are T cell receptor beta chains from one sample, sequenced in a study of T-cell memory formation after mild COVID-19. TCRdb re-derived calls from the 5' RACE reads in MiXCR, one entry per CDR3 protein. The profile shows roughly 120,000 distinct CDR3 sequences, roughly 15% of them singletons. Sequencing was carried out using PBMCs or a T cell subset sorted from them (not recorded which). These receptors were taken from an adult woman who had mild COVID-19 (a few samples of this study predate the infection). Cell type and time point are not known. The CDR3 runs from the conserved cysteine through the conserved F or W. Each record gives: V gene, clone size, D gene, J gene, CDR3 protein, CDR3 DNA. A D gene is named only where the DNA matches it firmly. Expanded clones get a size class; other rows say once, few or many, or leave the size out.

v_call: TRBV11-2
clone_size: NA
d_call: NA
j_call: TRBJ1-6
cdr3_aa: CASTQWGQGAPGDSPLNF
cdr3_nt: NA

v_call: TRBV4-2
clone_size: NA
d_call: TRBD1
j_call: TRBJ2-3
cdr3_aa: CASSNRPGTGTDTQYF
cdr3_nt: TGTGCCAGCAGCAATCGCCCTGGGACAGGGACAGATACGCAGTATTTT

v_call: TRBV3-1
clone_size: NA
d_call: NA
j_call: TRBJ2-1
cdr3_aa: CASSQSFFSGSEQFF
cdr3_nt: TGTGCCAGCAGCCAAAGCTTTTTTAGCGGCAGTGAGCAGTTCTTC

v_call: TRBV7-2
clone_size: NA
d_call: TRBD2
j_call: TRBJ2-7
cdr3_aa: CASSSDGGGSPAGGQYF
cdr3_nt: TGTGCCAGCAGTTCCGACGGAGGCGGGAGCCCAGCCGGGGGGCAGTACTTC

v_call: TRBV5-1
clone_size: NA
d_call: TRBD2
j_call: TRBJ2-3
cdr3_aa: CASSLVIRGLAERTSTDTQYF
cdr3_nt: TGCGCCAGCAGCTTGGTCATCCGGGGACTAGCGGAGAGAACTAGCACAGATACGCAGTATTTT

v_call: TRBV15
clone_size: few
d_call: NA
j_call: TRBJ2-2
cdr3_aa: CATSRASNTGELFF
cdr3_nt: TGTGCCACCAGCAGGGCCTCGAACACCGGGGAGCTGTTTTTT

v_call: TRBV7-8
clone_size: few
d_call: NA
j_call: TRBJ2-7
cdr3_aa: CASSLGNSYSSYEQYF
cdr3_nt: TGTGCCAGCAGCTTAGGTAACAGCTATAGCTCCTACGAGCAGTACTTC

v_call: TRBV4-2
clone_size: few
d_call: TRBD1
j_call: TRBJ1-5
cdr3_aa: CASSPGTGYDQPQHF
cdr3_nt: TGTGCCAGCAGCCCCGGGACAGGGTACGATCAGCCCCAGCATTTT

v_call: TRBV6-2/TRBV6-3
clone_size: once
d_call: NA
j_call: TRBJ1-4
cdr3_aa: CASSLDPAGEKLFF
cdr3_nt: TGTGCCAGCAGCCTTGACCCTGCGGGTGAAAAACTGTTTTTT

v_call: TRBV5-4
clone_size: few
d_call: TRBD2
j_call: TRBJ2-2
cdr3_aa: CASSLGGAGGYTGELFF
cdr3_nt: TGTGCCAGCAGCTTGGGAGGAGCGGGAGGATACACCGGGGAGCTGTTTTTT

v_call: TRBV4-1
clone_size: few
d_call: NA
j_call: TRBJ2-6
cdr3_aa: CASSPGGPGTSGANVLTF
cdr3_nt: TGCGCCAGCAGCCCTGGGGGCCCCGGGACCTCTGGGGCCAACGTCCTGACTTTC

v_call: TRBV6-4
clone_size: few
d_call: NA
j_call: TRBJ1-1
cdr3_aa: CASSERENTEAFF
cdr3_nt: TGTGCCAGCAGTGAGCGGGAGAACACTGAAGCTTTCTTT

v_call: TRBV20-1
clone_size: NA
d_call: NA
j_call: TRBJ2-7
cdr3_aa: CSASLWNEQYF
cdr3_nt: TGCAGTGCTAGCCTATGGAACGAGCAGTACTTC

v_call: TRBV30
clone_size: NA
d_call: TRBD1
j_call: TRBJ2-3
cdr3_aa: CAWSEGQGDTDTQYF
cdr3_nt: TGTGCCTGGAGTGAGGGACAGGGCGACACAGATACGCAGTATTTT

v_call: TRBV20-1
clone_size: few
d_call: TRBD2
j_call: TRBJ2-7
cdr3_aa: CSARDVGSGRRYTEQYF
cdr3_nt: TGCAGTGCTAGAGATGTGGGGAGCGGGAGAAGGTATACCGAGCAGTACTTC

v_call: TRBV11-3
clone_size: few
d_call: NA
j_call: TRBJ2-7
cdr3_aa: CASSNSDPYEQYF
cdr3_nt: TGTGCCAGCAGCAACTCCGACCCCTACGAGCAGTACTTC

v_call: TRBV30
clone_size: NA
d_call: NA
j_call: TRBJ1-2
cdr3_aa: CAWIDSGLSYIF
cdr3_nt: TGTGCCTGGATCGACTCCGGCCTCTCCTACATCTTC

v_call: TRBV4-1
clone_size: few
d_call: NA
j_call: TRBJ2-3
cdr3_aa: CASSPTDLYTDTQYF
cdr3_nt: TGCGCCAGCAGCCCTACGGATTTGTACACAGATACGCAGTATTTT

v_call: TRBV5-1
clone_size: NA
d_call: NA
j_call: TRBJ1-1
cdr3_aa: CASRGPSGGEAFF
cdr3_nt: TGCGCCAGCAGAGGTCCCTCAGGCGGTGAAGCTTTCTTT

v_call: TRBV7-9
clone_size: NA
d_call: NA
j_call: TRBJ2-7
cdr3_aa: CASSSQGKRYF
cdr3_nt: TGTGCCAGCAGCTCCCAGGGGAAGCGGTACTTC

v_call: TRBV5-1
clone_size: NA
d_call: NA
j_call: TRBJ2-1
cdr3_aa: CASSAGTGTEYNEQFF
cdr3_nt: TGCGCCAGCAGCGCGGGAACCGGGACGGAGTACAATGAGCAGTTCTTC

v_call: TRBV10-3
clone_size: NA
d_call: NA
j_call: TRBJ2-1
cdr3_aa: CAISGGGNEQFF
cdr3_nt: TGTGCCATCAGTGGGGGTGGAAATGAGCAGTTCTTC

v_call: TRBV21-1
clone_size: NA
d_call: NA
j_call: TRBJ2-7
cdr3_aa: CASRRGEGRYEQYF
cdr3_nt: TGTGCCAGCAGAAGGGGGGAGGGAAGGTACGAGCAGTACTTC

v_call: TRBV30
clone_size: few
d_call: NA
j_call: TRBJ2-3
cdr3_aa: CAWMSTDTQYF
cdr3_nt: TGTGCCTGGATGTCGACAGATACGCAGTATTTT

v_call: TRBV19
clone_size: NA
d_call: NA
j_call: TRBJ1-2
cdr3_aa: CASSRTGNYGYTF
cdr3_nt: TGTGCCAGTAGCCGGACGGGGAACTATGGCTACACCTTC

v_call: TRBV7-9
clone_size: NA
d_call: NA
j_call: TRBJ1-1
cdr3_aa: CASSLETEAFF
cdr3_nt: TGTGCCAGCAGCTTGGAAACTGAAGCTTTCTTT

v_call: TRBV20-1
clone_size: few
d_call: NA
j_call: TRBJ2-7
cdr3_aa: CSASGKSGLTYEQYF
cdr3_nt: TGCAGTGCTAGTGGGAAATCGGGGCTAACCTACGAGCAGTACTTC

v_call: TRBV9
clone_size: few
d_call: TRBD1
j_call: TRBJ2-3
cdr3_aa: CASSSGQNTDTQYF
cdr3_nt: TGTGCCAGCAGCTCGGGACAGAATACAGATACGCAGTATTTT

v_call: TRBV19
clone_size: NA
d_call: NA
j_call: TRBJ1-1
cdr3_aa: CASSVAVLNTEAFF
cdr3_nt: TGTGCCAGTAGCGTGGCAGTTCTGAACACTGAAGCTTTCTTT

v_call: TRBV27
clone_size: NA
d_call: NA
j_call: TRBJ2-5
cdr3_aa: CASSFWGETQYF
cdr3_nt: TGTGCCAGCAGTTTTTGGGGGGAGACCCAGTACTTC

v_call: TRBV12-3/TRBV12-4
clone_size: NA
d_call: TRBD2
j_call: TRBJ2-7
cdr3_aa: CASSFILSPREAREQYF
cdr3_nt: TGTGCCAGCAGTTTTATACTATCCCCACGGGAGGCTCGCGAGCAGTACTTC

v_call: TRBV6-6
clone_size: NA
d_call: NA
j_call: TRBJ2-7
cdr3_aa: CASSHGTALVEQYF
cdr3_nt: TGTGCCAGCAGTCATGGCACAGCCCTGGTCGAGCAGTACTTC

v_call: TRBV4-1
clone_size: NA
d_call: NA
j_call: TRBJ1-4
cdr3_aa: CASSSQGGDEKLFF
cdr3_nt: TGCGCCAGCAGCAGCCAGGGTGGTGATGAAAAACTGTTTTTT

v_call: TRBV11-3
clone_size: NA
d_call: NA
j_call: TRBJ2-3
cdr3_aa: CASSFSRGADTQYF
cdr3_nt: TGTGCCAGCAGTTTCTCAAGGGGAGCTGATACGCAGTATTTT

v_call: TRBV24-1
clone_size: many
d_call: NA
j_call: TRBJ1-2
cdr3_aa: CATSGTAVEGYTF
cdr3_nt: TGTGCCACCTCGGGGACGGCCGTAGAAGGCTACACCTTC

v_call: TRBV2
clone_size: few
d_call: NA
j_call: TRBJ1-2
cdr3_aa: CASSEAQGYGYTF
cdr3_nt: TGTGCCAGCAGTGAAGCGCAGGGCTATGGCTACACCTTC

v_call: TRBV7-2
clone_size: NA
d_call: NA
j_call: TRBJ2-7
cdr3_aa: CASSLTGTNEQYF
cdr3_nt: TGTGCCAGCAGCTTAACAGGGACCAACGAGCAGTACTTC

v_call: TRBV20-1
clone_size: few
d_call: NA
j_call: TRBJ2-5
cdr3_aa: CSVGETQYF
cdr3_nt: TGCAGTGTGGGGGAGACCCAGTACTTC

v_call: TRBV12-3/TRBV12-4
clone_size: NA
d_call: NA
j_call: TRBJ2-1
cdr3_aa: CASILSGTVLGEQFF
cdr3_nt: TGTGCCAGCATTCTTAGCGGGACAGTCCTCGGTGAGCAGTTCTTC

v_call: TRBV9
clone_size: few
d_call: NA
j_call: TRBJ1-1
cdr3_aa: CASSRAGAGGEAFF
cdr3_nt: TGTGCCAGCAGCCGGGCGGGGGCAGGAGGTGAAGCTTTCTTT

v_call: TRBV7-6
clone_size: few
d_call: NA
j_call: TRBJ2-3
cdr3_aa: CASSLTVSDTQYF
cdr3_nt: TGTGCCAGCAGCTTAACGGTCTCAGATACGCAGTATTTT

v_call: TRBV9
clone_size: few
d_call: TRBD2
j_call: TRBJ2-2
cdr3_aa: CASSLPLAGVNTGELFF
cdr3_nt: TGTGCCAGCAGTCTTCCCTTAGCGGGGGTTAACACCGGGGAGCTGTTTTTT

v_call: TRBV9
clone_size: once
d_call: TRBD2
j_call: TRBJ2-3
cdr3_aa: CASSATSGREDTQYF
cdr3_nt: TGTGCCAGCAGCGCGACTAGCGGGAGGGAAGATACGCAGTATTTT

v_call: TRBV15
clone_size: NA
d_call: NA
j_call: TRBJ2-1
cdr3_aa: CATRNSYNEQFF
cdr3_nt: TGTGCCACCAGGAACAGCTACAATGAGCAGTTCTTC

v_call: TRBV5-4
clone_size: NA
d_call: NA
j_call: TRBJ2-7
cdr3_aa: CASSSPSEQYF
cdr3_nt: TGTGCCAGCAGCTCCCCCAGCGAGCAGTACTTC

v_call: TRBV29-1
clone_size: NA
d_call: NA
j_call: TRBJ2-1
cdr3_aa: CSVEGRSYNEQFF
cdr3_nt: TGCAGCGTTGAGGGGAGGTCCTACAATGAGCAGTTCTTC

v_call: TRBV7-3
clone_size: NA
d_call: NA
j_call: TRBJ2-1
cdr3_aa: CASSLMAGVPYNEQFF
cdr3_nt: TGTGCCAGCAGCTTAATGGCCGGGGTCCCCTACAATGAGCAGTTCTTC

v_call: TRBV7-9
clone_size: few
d_call: NA
j_call: TRBJ2-1
cdr3_aa: CASSPGLTGEQFF
cdr3_nt: TGTGCCAGCAGCCCCGGGCTAACTGGAGAGCAGTTCTTC

v_call: TRBV27
clone_size: few
d_call: TRBD1
j_call: TRBJ1-2
cdr3_aa: CASSWDRLDNYGYTF
cdr3_nt: TGTGCCAGCAGCTGGGACAGGTTGGATAACTATGGCTACACCTTC

v_call: TRBV7-9
clone_size: few
d_call: NA
j_call: TRBJ2-7
cdr3_aa: CASSLAFGIEDEQYF
cdr3_nt: TGTGCCAGCAGCTTAGCGTTCGGGATTGAGGACGAGCAGTACTTC

v_call: TRBV12-3/TRBV12-4
clone_size: many
d_call: NA
j_call: TRBJ2-1
cdr3_aa: CASSQTGNEQFF
cdr3_nt: TGTGCCAGCAGTCAAACAGGAAATGAGCAGTTCTTC

v_call: TRBV4-2
clone_size: NA
d_call: NA
j_call: TRBJ2-1
cdr3_aa: CASSQDRATYNEQFF
cdr3_nt: TGTGCCAGCAGCCAAGATCGGGCTACCTACAATGAGCAGTTCTTC

v_call: TRBV29-1
clone_size: NA
d_call: NA
j_call: TRBJ1-1
cdr3_aa: CSVDLLGRGVAFF
cdr3_nt: TGCAGCGTTGACTTGCTGGGGAGAGGAGTAGCTTTCTTT

v_call: TRBV5-1
clone_size: NA
d_call: TRBD2
j_call: TRBJ2-3
cdr3_aa: CASSFREAGVGTDTQYF
cdr3_nt: TGCGCCAGCAGCTTCCGAGAAGCGGGAGTGGGCACAGATACGCAGTATTTT

v_call: TRBV11-2
clone_size: many
d_call: TRBD2
j_call: TRBJ2-2
cdr3_aa: CASSLGGGATGELFF
cdr3_nt: TGTGCCAGCAGCTTGGGCGGGGGGGCCACCGGGGAGCTGTTTTTT

v_call: TRBV3-1
clone_size: few
d_call: NA
j_call: TRBJ1-1
cdr3_aa: CASSQIKTAMNTEAFF
cdr3_nt: TGTGCCAGCAGCCAAATTAAGACAGCAATGAACACTGAAGCTTTCTTT

v_call: TRBV29-1
clone_size: few
d_call: NA
j_call: TRBJ2-5
cdr3_aa: CSVSGGPNHPQETQYF
cdr3_nt: TGCAGCGTTAGTGGGGGGCCGAACCACCCACAAGAGACCCAGTACTTC

v_call: TRBV2
clone_size: NA
d_call: NA
j_call: TRBJ1-1
cdr3_aa: CASSEEGENTEAFF
cdr3_nt: TGTGCCAGCAGTGAAGAAGGGGAGAACACTGAAGCTTTCTTT